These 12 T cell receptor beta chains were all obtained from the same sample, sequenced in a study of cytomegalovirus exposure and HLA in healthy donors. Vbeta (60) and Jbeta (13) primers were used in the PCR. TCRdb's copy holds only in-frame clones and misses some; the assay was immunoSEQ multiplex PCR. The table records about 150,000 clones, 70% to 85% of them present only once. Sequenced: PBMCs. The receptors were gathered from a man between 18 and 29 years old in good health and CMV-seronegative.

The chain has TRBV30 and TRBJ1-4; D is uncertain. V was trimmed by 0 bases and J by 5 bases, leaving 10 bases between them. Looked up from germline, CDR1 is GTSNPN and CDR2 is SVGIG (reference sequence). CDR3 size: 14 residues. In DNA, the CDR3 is TGTGCCTGGAGTGTACCCCAGGAAAATGAAAAACTGTTTTTT. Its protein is CAWSVPQENEKLFF.

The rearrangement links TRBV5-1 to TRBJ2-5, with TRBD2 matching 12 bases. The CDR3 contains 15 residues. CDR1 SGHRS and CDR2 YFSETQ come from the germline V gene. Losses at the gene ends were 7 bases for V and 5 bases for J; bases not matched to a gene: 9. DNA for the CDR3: TGCGCCAGCCGCTCTAGCGGGGGGGCCGGGGAGACCCAGTACTTC. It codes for CASRSSGGAGETQYF.

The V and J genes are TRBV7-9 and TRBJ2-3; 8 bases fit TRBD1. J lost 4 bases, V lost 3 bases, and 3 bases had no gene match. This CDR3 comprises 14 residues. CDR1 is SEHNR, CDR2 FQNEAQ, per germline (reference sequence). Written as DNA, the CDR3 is TGTGCCAGCAGCTTTGGGACAGGACCAGATACGCAGTATTTT. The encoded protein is CASSFGTGPDTQYF.

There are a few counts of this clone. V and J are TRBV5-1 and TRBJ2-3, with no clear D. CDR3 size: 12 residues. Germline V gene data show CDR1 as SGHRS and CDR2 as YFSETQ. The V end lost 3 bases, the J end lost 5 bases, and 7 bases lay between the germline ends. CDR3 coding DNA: TGCGCCAGCAGCTATAGTGGAGATACGCAGTATTTT. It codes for CASSYSGDTQYF.

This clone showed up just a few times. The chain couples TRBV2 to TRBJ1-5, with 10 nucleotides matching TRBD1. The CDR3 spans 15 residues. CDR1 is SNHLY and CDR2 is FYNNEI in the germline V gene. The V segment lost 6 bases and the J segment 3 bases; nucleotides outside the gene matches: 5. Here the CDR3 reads CASRAGTGVNQPQHF. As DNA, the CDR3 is TGTGCCAGCAGGGCCGGGACAGGGGTCAATCAGCCCCAGCATTTT.

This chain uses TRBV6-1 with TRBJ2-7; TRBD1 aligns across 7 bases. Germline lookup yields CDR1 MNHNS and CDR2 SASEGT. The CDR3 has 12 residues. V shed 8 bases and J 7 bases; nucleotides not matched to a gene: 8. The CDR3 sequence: CASGYRGSEQYF. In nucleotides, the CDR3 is TGTGCCAGCGGATACAGGGGATCGGAGCAGTACTTC.

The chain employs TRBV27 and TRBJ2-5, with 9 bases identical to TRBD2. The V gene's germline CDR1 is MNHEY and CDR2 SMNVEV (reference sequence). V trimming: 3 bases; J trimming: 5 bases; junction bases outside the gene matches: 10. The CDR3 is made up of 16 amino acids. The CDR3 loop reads CASSFDSGGGWETQYF. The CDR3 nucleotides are TGTGCCAGCAGTTTTGATAGCGGGGGAGGTTGGGAGACCCAGTACTTC.

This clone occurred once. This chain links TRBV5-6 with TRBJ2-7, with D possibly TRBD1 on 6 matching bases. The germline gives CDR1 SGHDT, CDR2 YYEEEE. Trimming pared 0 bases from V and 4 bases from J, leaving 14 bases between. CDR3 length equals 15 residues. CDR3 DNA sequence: TGTGCCAGCAGCTTGGGTTTCAGGGGTGGGTACGAGCAGTACTTC. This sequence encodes CASSLGFRGGYEQYF.

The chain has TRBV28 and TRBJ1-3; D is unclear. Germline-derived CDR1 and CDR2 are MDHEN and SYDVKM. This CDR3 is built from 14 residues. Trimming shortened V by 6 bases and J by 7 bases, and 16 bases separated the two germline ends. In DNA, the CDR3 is TGTGCCAGCAGCGATTTGTTAGGCGGGAACACCATATATTTT. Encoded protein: CASSDLLGGNTIYF.

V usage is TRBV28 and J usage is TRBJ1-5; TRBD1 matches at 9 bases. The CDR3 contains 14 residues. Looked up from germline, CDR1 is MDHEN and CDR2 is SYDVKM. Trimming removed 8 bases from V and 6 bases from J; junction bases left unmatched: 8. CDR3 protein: CASGRDREAQPQHF. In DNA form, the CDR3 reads TGTGCCAGCGGGAGGGACAGGGAAGCTCAGCCCCAGCATTTT.

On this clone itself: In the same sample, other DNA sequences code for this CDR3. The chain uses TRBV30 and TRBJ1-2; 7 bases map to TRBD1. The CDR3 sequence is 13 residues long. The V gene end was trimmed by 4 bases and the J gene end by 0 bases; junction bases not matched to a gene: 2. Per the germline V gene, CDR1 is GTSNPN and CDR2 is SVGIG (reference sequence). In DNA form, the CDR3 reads TGTGCCTGGACCGGGACAGCTAACTATGGCTACACCTTC. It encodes CAWTGTANYGYTF.

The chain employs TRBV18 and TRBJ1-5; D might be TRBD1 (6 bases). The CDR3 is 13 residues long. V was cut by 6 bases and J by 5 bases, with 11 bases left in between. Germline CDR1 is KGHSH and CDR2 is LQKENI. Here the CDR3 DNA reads TGTGCCAGCTCGCTACAGGGCTATCAGCCCCAGCATTTT. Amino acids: CASSLQGYQPQHF.